This TCR beta chain was captured by sequencing in a study of blood T cells in healthy people across ages. This clonotype was picked up one time. A much larger clone lies a single base off, so this may be a read error. Every donor provided 7.5 to 10 milliliters of peripheral blood. Isolating PBMCs gave at least 6 million of these cells per sample. At least 5 micrograms of total RNA were extracted per sample. Germline V CDR1 and CDR2: SNHLY, FYNNEI. The CDR3 spans 15 residues. Trimming removed 2 bases at V and 11 bases at J, with 21 bases between. Primers used in a second PCR of about 7 to 12 cycles were a sample-barcoded 5' primer and a J-beta primer mix. A tag from a template-switch adaptor with 12 random nucleotides marked each cDNA molecule. TCRdb reprocessed the 5' RACE reads with MiXCR, giving one entry per CDR3 protein. The repertoire holds roughly 640,000 distinct CDR3 sequences, with about 30% as singletons.

This TCR was sampled from a woman older than 75 in good health. The specimen was blood. The chain links TRBV2 to TRBJ2-5, with D maybe TRBD1 (6 bases). The CDR3 loop is CASSETRQAGHEQYF. Written as DNA, the CDR3 is TGTGCCAGCAGTGAAACCCGACAGGCCGGTCATGAGCAGTACTTC.